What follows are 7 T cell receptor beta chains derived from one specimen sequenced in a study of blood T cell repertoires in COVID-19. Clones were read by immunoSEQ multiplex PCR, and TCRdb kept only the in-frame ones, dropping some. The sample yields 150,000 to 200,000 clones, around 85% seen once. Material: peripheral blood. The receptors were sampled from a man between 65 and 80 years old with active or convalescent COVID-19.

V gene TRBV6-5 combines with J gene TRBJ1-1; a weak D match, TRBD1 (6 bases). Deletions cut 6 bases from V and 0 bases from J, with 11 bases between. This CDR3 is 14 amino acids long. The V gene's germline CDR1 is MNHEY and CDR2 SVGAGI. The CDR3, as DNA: TGTGCCAGCAGGCAGGGGATAATGAACACTGAAGCTTTCTTT. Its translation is CASRQGIMNTEAFF.

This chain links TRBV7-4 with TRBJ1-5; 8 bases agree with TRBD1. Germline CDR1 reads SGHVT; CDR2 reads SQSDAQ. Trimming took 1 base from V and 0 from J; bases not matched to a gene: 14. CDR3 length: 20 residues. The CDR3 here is CASSLVRGRGHPFSNQPQHF. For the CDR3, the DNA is TGTGCCAGCAGCTTAGTTCGTGGCAGGGGGCACCCTTTTAGCAATCAGCCCCAGCATTTT.

The CDR3 loop reads CASSWVTGTNYEQYF. The CDR3 DNA reads TGTGCCAGCAGCTGGGTAACCGGGACAAACTACGAGCAGTACTTC. The chain links TRBV7-2 to TRBJ2-7, with D possibly TRBD1 on 6 matching bases. The length of the CDR3 is 15 residues. With 4 bases removed from V and 3 bases from J, the gap between germline ends came to 16 bases. Looked up from germline, CDR1 is SGHTA and CDR2 is FQGNSA. Full variable domain (missing parts from reference TRBV7-2 and TRBJ2-7): GAGVSQSPSNKVTEKGKDVELRCDPISGHTALYWYRQSLGQGLEFLIYFQGNSAPDKSGLPSDRFSAERTGGSVSTLTIQRTQQEDSAVYLCASSWVTGTNYEQYFGPGTRLTVT.

CDR3 coding DNA: TGTGCCAGCAGTATAACAGGGACAGGCTACGAGCAGTACTTC. Translating gives CASSITGTGYEQYF. The chain joins TRBV27 to TRBJ2-7; 8 nucleotides align to TRBD1. V dropped 5 bases and J dropped 3; count of bases not matched to a gene: 6. The CDR3 length is 14 residues. Germline V gives CDR1 MNHEY, CDR2 SMNVEV (reference sequence).

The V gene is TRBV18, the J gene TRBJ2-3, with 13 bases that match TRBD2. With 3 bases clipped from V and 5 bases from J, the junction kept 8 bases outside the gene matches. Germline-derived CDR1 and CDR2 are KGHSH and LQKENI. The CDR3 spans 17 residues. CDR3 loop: CASSPRLAGGQLDTQYF. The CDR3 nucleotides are TGTGCCAGCTCACCCAGACTAGCGGGGGGCCAACTAGATACGCAGTATTTT.

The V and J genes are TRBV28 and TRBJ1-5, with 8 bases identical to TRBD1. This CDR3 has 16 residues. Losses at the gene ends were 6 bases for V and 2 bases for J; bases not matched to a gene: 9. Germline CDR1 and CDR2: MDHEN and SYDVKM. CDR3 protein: CASSPVDRVRNQPQHF. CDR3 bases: TGTGCCAGCAGCCCTGTGGACAGGGTCCGCAATCAGCCCCAGCATTTT.

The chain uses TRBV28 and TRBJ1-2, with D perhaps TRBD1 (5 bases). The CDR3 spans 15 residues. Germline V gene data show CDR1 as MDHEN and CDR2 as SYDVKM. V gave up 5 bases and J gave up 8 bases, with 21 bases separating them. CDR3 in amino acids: CASSPASGEIRGYTF. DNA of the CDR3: TGTGCCAGCAGTCCGGCGTCGGGGGAGATAAGGGGCTACACCTTC.